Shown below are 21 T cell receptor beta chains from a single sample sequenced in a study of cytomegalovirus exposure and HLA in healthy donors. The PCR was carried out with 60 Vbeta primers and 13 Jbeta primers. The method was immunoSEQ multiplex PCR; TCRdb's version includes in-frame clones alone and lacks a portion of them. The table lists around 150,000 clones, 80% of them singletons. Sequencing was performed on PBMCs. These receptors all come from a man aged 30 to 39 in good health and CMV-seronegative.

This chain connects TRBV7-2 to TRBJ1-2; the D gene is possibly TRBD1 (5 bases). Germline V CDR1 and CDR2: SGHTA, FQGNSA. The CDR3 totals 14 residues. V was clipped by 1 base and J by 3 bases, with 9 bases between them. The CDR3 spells CASSLVSGDYGYTF. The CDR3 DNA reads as TGTGCCAGCAGCTTAGTTTCGGGGGACTATGGCTACACCTTC.

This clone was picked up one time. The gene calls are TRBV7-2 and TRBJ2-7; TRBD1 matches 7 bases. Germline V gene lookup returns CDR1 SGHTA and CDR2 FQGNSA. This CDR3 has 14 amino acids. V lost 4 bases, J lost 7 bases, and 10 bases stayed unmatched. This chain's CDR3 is CASSSGRTRGEQYF. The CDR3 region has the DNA TGTGCCAGCAGCTCCGGGCGGACCAGGGGGGAGCAGTACTTC. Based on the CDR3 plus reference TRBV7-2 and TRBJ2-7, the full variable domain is GAGVSQSPSNKVTEKGKDVELRCDPISGHTALYWYRQSLGQGLEFLIYFQGNSAPDKSGLPSDRFSAERTGGSVSTLTIQRTQQEDSAVYLCASSSGRTRGEQYFGPGTRLTVT.

CDR3: CASSLFGRAANTGELFF. In DNA form, the CDR3 reads TGTGCCAGCAGTTTATTCGGGAGGGCCGCGAACACCGGGGAGCTGTTTTTT. The genes are TRBV28 and TRBJ2-2, with TRBD2 matching over 8 bases. The CDR3 is 17 residues long. V shed 1 base and J 0 bases; nucleotides not matched to a gene: 4. Germline CDR1 is MDHEN and CDR2 is SYDVKM.

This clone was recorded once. The CDR3 coding sequence is TGTGCCAGCAGCTCCCAGGACAGAAGTTCTGGGGCCAACGTCCTGACTTTC. Its protein product is CASSSQDRSSGANVLTF. This chain links TRBV7-2 with TRBJ2-6; possibly TRBD1 for D (6 bases). The CDR3 consists of 17 residues. The V end lost 4 bases, the J end lost 1 base, and 14 bases lay between the germline ends. CDR1 is SGHTA, CDR2 FQGNSA, per germline.

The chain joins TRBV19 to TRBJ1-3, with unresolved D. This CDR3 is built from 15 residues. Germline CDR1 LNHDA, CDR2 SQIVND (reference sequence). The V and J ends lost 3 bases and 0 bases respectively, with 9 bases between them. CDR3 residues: CASSMNKYSGNTIYF. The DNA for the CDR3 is TGTGCCAGTAGTATGAACAAATACTCTGGAAACACCATATATTTT.

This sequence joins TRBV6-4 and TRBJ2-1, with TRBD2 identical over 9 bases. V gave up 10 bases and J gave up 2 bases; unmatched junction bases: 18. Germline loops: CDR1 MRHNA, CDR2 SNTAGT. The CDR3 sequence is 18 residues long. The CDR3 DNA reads TGTGCCACCAAAAAACCTTCCCCTAGCGGGACAACCTACAATGAGCAGTTCTTC. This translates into CATKKPSPSGTTYNEQFF.

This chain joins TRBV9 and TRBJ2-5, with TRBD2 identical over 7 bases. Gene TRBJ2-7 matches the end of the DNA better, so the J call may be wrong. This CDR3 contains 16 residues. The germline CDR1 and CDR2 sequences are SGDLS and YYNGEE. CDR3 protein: CASSVGPSGVSYEQYF. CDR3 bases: TGTGCCAGCAGCGTAGGCCCCAGCGGGGTAAGCTACGAGCAGTACTTC.

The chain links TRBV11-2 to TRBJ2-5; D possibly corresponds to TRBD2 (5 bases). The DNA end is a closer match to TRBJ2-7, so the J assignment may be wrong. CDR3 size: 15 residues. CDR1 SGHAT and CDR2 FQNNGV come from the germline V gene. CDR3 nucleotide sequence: TGTGCCAGCAGCTTAATGGGTCCACTAGCCTACGAGCAGTACTTC. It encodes CASSLMGPLAYEQYF.

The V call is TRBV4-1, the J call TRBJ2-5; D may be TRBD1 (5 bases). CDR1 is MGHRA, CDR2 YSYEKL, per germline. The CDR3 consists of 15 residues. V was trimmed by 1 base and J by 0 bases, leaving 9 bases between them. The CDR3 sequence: CASSQGTPYQETQYF. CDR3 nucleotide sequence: TGCGCCAGCAGCCAAGGGACACCGTACCAAGAGACCCAGTACTTC.

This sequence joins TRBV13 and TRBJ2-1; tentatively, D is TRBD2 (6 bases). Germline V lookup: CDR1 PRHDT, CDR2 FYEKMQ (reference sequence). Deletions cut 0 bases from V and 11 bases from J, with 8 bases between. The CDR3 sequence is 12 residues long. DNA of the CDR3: TGTGCCAGCAGCTTAGGGCGGGGACAGCAGTTCTTC. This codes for CASSLGRGQQFF.

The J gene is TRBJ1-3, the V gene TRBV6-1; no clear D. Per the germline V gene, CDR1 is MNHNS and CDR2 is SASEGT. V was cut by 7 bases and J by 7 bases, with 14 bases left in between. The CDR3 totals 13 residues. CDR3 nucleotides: TGTGCCAGCATTTTTACCGCCGCGAACACCATATATTTT. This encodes CASIFTAANTIYF.

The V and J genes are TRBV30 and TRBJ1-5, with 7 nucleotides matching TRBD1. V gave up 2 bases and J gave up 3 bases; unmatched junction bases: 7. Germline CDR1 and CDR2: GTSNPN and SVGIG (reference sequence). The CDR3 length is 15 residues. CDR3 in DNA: TGTGCCTGGAGTCAGCCCGGGACAGTCAATCAGCCCCAGCATTTT. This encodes CAWSQPGTVNQPQHF.

DNA of the CDR3: TGTGCCAGTAGCGCTATAGCGGGACAATACACAGATACGCAGTATTTT. This sequence encodes CASSAIAGQYTDTQYF. This chain uses TRBV19 with TRBJ2-3, with 8 bases lining up with TRBD2. With V trimmed by 6 bases and J by 2 bases, 10 bases remained unmatched. Germline V gene data show CDR1 as LNHDA and CDR2 as SQIVND (reference sequence). This CDR3 region has 16 residues.

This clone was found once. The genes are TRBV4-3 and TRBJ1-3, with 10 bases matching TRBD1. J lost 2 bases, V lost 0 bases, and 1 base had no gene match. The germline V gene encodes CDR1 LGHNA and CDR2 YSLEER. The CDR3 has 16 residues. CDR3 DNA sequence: TGCGCCAGCAGCCAAGAGACAGGGGGCGCTGGAAACACCATATATTTT. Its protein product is CASSQETGGAGNTIYF.

In DNA form, the CDR3 reads TGTGCCAGCTCACCACCGGGGGAGGTCGGGGAGCAGTTCTTC. Residues: CASSPPGEVGEQFF. The rearrangement links TRBV18 to TRBJ2-1; TRBD2 is a possible D gene (6 bases). The germline gives CDR1 KGHSH, CDR2 LQKENI. Trimming shortened V by 0 bases and J by 10 bases, and 13 bases separated the two germline ends. The CDR3 is made up of 14 amino acids.

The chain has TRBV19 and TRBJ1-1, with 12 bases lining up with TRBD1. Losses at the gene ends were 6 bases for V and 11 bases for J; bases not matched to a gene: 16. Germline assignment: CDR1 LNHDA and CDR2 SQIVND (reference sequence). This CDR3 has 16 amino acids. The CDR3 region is CASRLNGGQGARMAFF. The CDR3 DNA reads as TGTGCCAGTAGACTTAATGGGGGACAGGGGGCGCGGATGGCTTTCTTT. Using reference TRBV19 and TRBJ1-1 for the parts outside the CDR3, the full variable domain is DGGITQSPKYLFRKEGQNVTLSCEQNLNHDAMYWYRQDPGQGLRLIYYSQIVNDFQKGDIAEGYSVSREKKESFPLTVTSAQKNPTAFYLCASRLNGGQGARMAFFGQGTRLTVV.

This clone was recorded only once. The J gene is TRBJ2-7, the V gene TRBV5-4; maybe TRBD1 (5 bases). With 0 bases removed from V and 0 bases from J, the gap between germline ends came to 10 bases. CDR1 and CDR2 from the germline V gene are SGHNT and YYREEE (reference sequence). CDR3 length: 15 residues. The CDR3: CASSLGRQTSYEQYF. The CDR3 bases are TGTGCCAGCAGCTTGGGGCGACAGACCTCCTACGAGCAGTACTTC.

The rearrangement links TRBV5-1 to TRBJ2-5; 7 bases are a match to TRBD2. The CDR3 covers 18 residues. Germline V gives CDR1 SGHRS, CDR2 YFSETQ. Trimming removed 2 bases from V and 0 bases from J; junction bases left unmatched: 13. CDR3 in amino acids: CASSFAALARGDQETQYF. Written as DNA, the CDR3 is TGCGCCAGCAGCTTTGCCGCACTAGCGCGAGGGGACCAAGAGACCCAGTACTTC.

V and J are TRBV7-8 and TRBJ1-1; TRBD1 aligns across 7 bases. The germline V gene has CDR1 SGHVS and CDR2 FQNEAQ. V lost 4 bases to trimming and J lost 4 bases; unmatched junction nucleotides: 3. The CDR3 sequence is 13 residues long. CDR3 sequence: CASSSAGGTEAFF. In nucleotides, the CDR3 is TGTGCCAGCAGCTCGGCAGGGGGCACTGAAGCTTTCTTT.

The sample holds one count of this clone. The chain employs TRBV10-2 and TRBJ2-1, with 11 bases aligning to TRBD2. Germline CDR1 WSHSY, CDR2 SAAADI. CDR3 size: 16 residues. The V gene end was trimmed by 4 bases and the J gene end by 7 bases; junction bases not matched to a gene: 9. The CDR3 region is CASSATSGRGGNEQFF. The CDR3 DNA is TGCGCCAGCAGTGCCACTAGCGGGAGAGGAGGTAATGAGCAGTTCTTC.

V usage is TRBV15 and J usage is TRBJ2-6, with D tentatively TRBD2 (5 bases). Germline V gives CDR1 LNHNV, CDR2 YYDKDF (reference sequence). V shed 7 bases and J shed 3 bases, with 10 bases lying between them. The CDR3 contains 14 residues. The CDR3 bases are TGTGCCACCAAAGAGAGGGATGGGGCCAACGTCCTGACTTTC. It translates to CATKERDGANVLTF. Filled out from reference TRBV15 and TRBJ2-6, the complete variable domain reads DAMVIQNPRYQVTQFGKPVTLSCSQTLNHNVMYWYQQKSSQAPKLLFHYYDKDFNNEADTPDNFQSRRPNTSFCFLDIRSPGLGDTAMYLCATKERDGANVLTFGAGSRLTVL.